This T cell receptor beta chain is drawn from a study of T cells expressing NK-cell markers. Overall study: HCMV serostatus: seven of eight sequenced donors positive, one negative. Whole-study results and caveats: Once again these clonotypes came out on top in the CD3+CD56-NKG2C+ fraction of a few donors.

This CDR3 contains 17 residues. Germline V gene data show CDR1 as SQVTM and CDR2 as ANQGSEA. About this clonotype itself: What it recognizes is unknown.

One entry per CDR3 protein, without DNA, is what TCRdb gives after re-calling the 5' RACE reads. The data include about 550,000 distinct CDR3 sequences; the top ten clones carry approximately 4%. The rearrangement links TRBV29-1 to TRBJ2-5; there is no DNA to check the TCRdb D call of TRBD2. Source material: blood T cells: a sorted CD56 or NKG2C T cell subset, CD4+ or CD8+ T cells, or bulk PBMC T cells (not recorded which). This receptor was taken from a young man in good health. The CDR3 sequence is CSVLGLAGGPAVETQYF.